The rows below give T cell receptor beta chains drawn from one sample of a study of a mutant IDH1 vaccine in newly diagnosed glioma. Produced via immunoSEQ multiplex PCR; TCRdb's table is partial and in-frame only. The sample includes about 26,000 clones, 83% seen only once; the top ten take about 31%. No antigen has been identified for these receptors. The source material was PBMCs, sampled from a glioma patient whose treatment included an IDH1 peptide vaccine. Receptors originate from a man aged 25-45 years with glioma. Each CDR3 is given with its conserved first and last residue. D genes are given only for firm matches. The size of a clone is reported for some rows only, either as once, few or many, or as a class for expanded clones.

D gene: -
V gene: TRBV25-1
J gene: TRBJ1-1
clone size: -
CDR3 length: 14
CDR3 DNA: TGTGCCAGCAGTGAGTCAGCAGGGTTAACTGAAGCTTTCTTT
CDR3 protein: CASSESAGLTEAFF

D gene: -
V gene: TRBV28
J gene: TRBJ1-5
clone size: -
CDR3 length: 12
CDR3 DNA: TGTGCCAGCAGTTTAAAAAAACAGCCCCAGCATTTT
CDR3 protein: CASSLKKQPQHF

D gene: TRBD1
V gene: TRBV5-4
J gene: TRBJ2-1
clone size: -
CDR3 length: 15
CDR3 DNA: TGTGCCAGCAGCTCACAGGGGGACCCCTACAATGAGCAGTTCTTC
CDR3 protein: CASSSQGDPYNEQFF

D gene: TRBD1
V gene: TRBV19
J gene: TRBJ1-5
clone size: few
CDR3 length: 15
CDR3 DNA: TGTGCCAGTAGTGCACGACAGGGCGTCCGTCAGCCCCAGCATTTT
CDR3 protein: CASSARQGVRQPQHF

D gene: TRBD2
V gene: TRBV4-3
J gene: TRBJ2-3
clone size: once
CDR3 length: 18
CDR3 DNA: TGCGCCAGCAGCCAAGAGACTAGCGGGGGGCTCGATGTAGATACGCAGTATTTT
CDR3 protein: CASSQETSGGLDVDTQYF

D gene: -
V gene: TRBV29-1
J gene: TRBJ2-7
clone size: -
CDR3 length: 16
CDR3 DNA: TGCAGCGTTGAATCGGCGGGGAACCCGAGCTCCTACGAGCAGTACTTC
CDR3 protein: CSVESAGNPSSYEQYF

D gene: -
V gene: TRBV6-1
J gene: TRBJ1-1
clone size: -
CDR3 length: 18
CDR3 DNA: TGTGCCAGCAGTGAAGCCTTCCCGGGGGCTCCTAGGGGCACTGAAGCTTTCTTT
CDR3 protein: CASSEAFPGAPRGTEAFF

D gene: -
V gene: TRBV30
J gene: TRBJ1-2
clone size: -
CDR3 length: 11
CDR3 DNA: TGTGCCTGGAGTGTACTTGATGGCTACACCTTC
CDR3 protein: CAWSVLDGYTF

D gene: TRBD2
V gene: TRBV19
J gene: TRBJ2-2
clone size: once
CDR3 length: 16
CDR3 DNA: TGTGCCAGTAGTGCTCAGCGGGGGGGCGACACCGGGGAGCTGTTTTTT
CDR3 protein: CASSAQRGGDTGELFF

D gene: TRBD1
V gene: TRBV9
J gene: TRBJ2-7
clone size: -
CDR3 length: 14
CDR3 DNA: TGTGCCAGCAGCGGGACAGGGAATCCTTCCGAGCAGTACTTC
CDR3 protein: CASSGTGNPSEQYF

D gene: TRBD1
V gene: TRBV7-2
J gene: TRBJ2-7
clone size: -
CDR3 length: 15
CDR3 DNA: TGTGCCAGCAGCTTAAGGGGACAGGCCAATTACGAGCAGTACTTC
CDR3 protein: CASSLRGQANYEQYF

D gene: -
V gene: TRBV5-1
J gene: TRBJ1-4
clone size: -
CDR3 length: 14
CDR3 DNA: TGCGCCAGCGGGCGCGGAGGGGAACGTGAAAAACTGTTTTTT
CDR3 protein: CASGRGGEREKLFF

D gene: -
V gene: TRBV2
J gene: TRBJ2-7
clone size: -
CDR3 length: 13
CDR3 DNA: TGTGCCAGCAGTGAAACAGGGGAGGACGAGCAGTACTTC
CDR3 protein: CASSETGEDEQYF

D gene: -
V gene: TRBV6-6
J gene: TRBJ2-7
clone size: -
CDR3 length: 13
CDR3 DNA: TGTGCCAGCAGTCCGACTAGCTCCTACGAGCAGTACTTC
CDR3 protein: CASSPTSSYEQYF

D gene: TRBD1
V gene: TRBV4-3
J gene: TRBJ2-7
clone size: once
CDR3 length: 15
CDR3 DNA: TGCGCCAGCAGCCAAGTTCCGGGGACAGGGGGCGAGCAGTACTTC
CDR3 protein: CASSQVPGTGGEQYF

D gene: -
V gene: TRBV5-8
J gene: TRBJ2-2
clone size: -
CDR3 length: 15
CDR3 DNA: TGTGCCAGCAAGCGATACCGGGGGAACACCGGGGAGCTGTTTTTT
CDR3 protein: CASKRYRGNTGELFF

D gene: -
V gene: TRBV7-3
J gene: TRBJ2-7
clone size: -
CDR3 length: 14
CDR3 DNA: TGTGCCAGCAGCGGTCGGGACTCCTCCTACGAGCAGTACTTC
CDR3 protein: CASSGRDSSYEQYF

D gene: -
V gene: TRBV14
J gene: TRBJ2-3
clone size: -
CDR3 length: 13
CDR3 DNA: TGTGCCAGCAGCCAGGGGTCACTAGATACGCAGTATTTT
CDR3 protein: CASSQGSLDTQYF

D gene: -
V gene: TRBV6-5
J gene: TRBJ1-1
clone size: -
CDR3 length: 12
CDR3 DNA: TGTGCCAGCAGACTTCCGGGAGGACAGGCTTTCTTT
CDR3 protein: CASRLPGGQAFF

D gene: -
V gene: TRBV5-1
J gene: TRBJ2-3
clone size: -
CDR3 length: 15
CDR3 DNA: TGCGCCAGCAGCCCGGGGTCAGCTAGCACAGATACGCAGTATTTT
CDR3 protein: CASSPGSASTDTQYF

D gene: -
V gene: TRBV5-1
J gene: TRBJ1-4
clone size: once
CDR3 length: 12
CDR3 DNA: TGCGCCAGCAGCTTGGAGGATGAAAAACTGTTTTTT
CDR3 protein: CASSLEDEKLFF

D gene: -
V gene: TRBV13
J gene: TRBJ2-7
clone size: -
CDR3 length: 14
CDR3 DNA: TGTGCCAGCAGCTTAGGGTCCACCCTCCTCGAGCAGTACTTC
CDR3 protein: CASSLGSTLLEQYF

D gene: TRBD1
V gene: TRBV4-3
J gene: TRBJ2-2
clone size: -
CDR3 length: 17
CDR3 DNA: TGCGCCAGCAGCCAAGGTTGGACAGGCGCTTACACCGGGGAGCTGTTTTTT
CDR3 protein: CASSQGWTGAYTGELFF

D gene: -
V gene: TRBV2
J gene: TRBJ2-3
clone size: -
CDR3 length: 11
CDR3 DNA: TGTGCCAGCAGCCCTGCCGAGACAGGACATTTT
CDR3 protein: CASSPAETGHF

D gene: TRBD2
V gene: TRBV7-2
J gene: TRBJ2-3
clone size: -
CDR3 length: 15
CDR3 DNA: TGTGCCAGCAGCTTAAAACTAGCGGGAGCAGATACGCAGTATTTT
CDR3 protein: CASSLKLAGADTQYF

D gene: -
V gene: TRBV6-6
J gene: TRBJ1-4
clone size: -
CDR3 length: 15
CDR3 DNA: TGTGCCAGCAGTTACCTAACCGGGTCCAATGAAAAACTGTTTTTT
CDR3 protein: CASSYLTGSNEKLFF

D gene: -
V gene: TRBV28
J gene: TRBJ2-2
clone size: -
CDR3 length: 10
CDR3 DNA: TGTGCCAGCGCTAGTCTGGAGCTGTTTTTT
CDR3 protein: CASASLELFF

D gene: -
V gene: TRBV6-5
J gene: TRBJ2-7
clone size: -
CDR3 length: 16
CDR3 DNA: TGTGCCAGCAGTTACTCGGGGACAATGAGCTCCTACGAGCAGTACTTC
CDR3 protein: CASSYSGTMSSYEQYF

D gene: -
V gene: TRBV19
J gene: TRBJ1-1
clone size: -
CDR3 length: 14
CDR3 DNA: TGTGCCAGTAGTACCACCGGGGGGAACACTGAAGCTTTCTTT
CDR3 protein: CASSTTGGNTEAFF

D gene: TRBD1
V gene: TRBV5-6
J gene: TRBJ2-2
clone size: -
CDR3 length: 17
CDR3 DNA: TGTGCCAGCAGCTTATTAAGGACAGGAGGATACACCGGGGAGCTGTTTTTT
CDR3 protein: CASSLLRTGGYTGELFF

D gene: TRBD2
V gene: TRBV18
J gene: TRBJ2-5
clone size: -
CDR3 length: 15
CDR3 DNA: TGTGCCAGCTCACCACCACTCGCGGGAGAAGAGACCCAGTACTTC
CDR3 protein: CASSPPLAGEETQYF

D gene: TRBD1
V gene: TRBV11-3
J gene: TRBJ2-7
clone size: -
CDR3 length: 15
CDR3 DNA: TGTGCCAGCAGTCGAACGACAGGGGGTGAGACCGAGCAGTACTTC
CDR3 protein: CASSRTTGGETEQYF

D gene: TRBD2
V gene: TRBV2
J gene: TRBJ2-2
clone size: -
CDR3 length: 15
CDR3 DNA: TGTGCCAGCAGACCCGGGACTAGCGCCAGCGGGGAGCTGTTTTTT
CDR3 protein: CASRPGTSASGELFF

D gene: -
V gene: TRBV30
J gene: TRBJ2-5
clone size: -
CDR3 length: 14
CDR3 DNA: TGTGCCTGGAGTGTACCTACGGGATCAGAGACCCAGTACTTC
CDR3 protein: CAWSVPTGSETQYF

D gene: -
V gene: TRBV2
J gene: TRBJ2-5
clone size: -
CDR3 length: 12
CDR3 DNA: TGTGCCAGCAGCTCGGAGGAAGAGACCCAGTACTTC
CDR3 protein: CASSSEEETQYF

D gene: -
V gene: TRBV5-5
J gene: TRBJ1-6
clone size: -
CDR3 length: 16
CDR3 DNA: TGTGCCAGCAGCTTGGAATCTACTGGGGATAATTCACCCCTCCACTTT
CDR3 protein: CASSLESTGDNSPLHF

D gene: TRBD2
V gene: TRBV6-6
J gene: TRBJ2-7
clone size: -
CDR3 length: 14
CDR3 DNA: TGTGCCAGCAGTCCCTCTGCTAGCGGGGACGAGCAGTACTTC
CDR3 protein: CASSPSASGDEQYF

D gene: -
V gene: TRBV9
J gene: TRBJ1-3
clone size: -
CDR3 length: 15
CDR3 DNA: TGTGCCAGCAGCGGGGGGACTCGGGGGGAAAACACCATATATTTT
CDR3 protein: CASSGGTRGENTIYF

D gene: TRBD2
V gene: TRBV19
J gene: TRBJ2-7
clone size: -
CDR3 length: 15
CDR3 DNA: TGTGCCAGTTCCACCCGGGAGGGGGGCGAGGGCGAGCAGTACTTC
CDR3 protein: CASSTREGGEGEQYF

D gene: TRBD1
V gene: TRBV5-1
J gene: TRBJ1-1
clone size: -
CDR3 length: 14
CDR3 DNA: TGCGCCAGCAGTAACGGGACAGGGTTCACTGAAGCTTTCTTT
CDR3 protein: CASSNGTGFTEAFF

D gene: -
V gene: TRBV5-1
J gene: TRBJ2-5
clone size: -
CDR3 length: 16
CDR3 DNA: TGCGCCAGCAGCGACAATCCCGGGACGTCTCAAGAGACCCAGTACTTC
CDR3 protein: CASSDNPGTSQETQYF

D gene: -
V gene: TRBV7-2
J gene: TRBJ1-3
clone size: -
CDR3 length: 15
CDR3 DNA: TGTGCCAGCAGCTCCGGACTTCGCTCTGGAAACACCATATATTTT
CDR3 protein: CASSSGLRSGNTIYF

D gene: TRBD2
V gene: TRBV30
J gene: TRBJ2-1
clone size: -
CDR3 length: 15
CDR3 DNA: TGTGCCTGGAGTGTACCTAGCGGGGGGGCCAATGAGCAGTTCTTC
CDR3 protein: CAWSVPSGGANEQFF

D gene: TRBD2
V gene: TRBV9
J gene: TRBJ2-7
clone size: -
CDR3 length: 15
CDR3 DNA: TGTGCCAGCAGCGTAGGGAGCGGGGGGTTCTACGAGCAGTACTTC
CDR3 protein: CASSVGSGGFYEQYF

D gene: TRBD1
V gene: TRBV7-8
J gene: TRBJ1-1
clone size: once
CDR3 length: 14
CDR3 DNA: TGTGCCAGCAGCTTTGGACAGGAGAACACTGAAGCTTTCTTT
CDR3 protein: CASSFGQENTEAFF

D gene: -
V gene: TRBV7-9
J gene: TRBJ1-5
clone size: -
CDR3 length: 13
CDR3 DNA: TGTGCCAGCAGTCGGGGGGTGGGTCAGCCCCAGCATTTT
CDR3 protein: CASSRGVGQPQHF

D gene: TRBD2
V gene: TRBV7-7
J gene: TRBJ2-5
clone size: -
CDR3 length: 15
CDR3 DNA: TGTGCCAGCAGCTTGATCCTTAGCGGGGCAGAGACCCAGTACTTC
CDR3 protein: CASSLILSGAETQYF

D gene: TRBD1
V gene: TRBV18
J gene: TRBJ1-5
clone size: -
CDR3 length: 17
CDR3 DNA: TGTGCCAGCAACCGACAGGGGGGCTTTGGGAGCAATCAGCCCCAGCATTTT
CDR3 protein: CASNRQGGFGSNQPQHF

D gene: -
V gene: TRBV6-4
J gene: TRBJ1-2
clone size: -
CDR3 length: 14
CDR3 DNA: TGTGCCAGCAGTGACGGGACCGCTAACTATGGCTACACCTTC
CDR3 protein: CASSDGTANYGYTF

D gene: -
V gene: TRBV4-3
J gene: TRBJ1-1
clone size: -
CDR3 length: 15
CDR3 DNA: TGCGCCAGCAGCCCGGTTCTAGGGACGGAGACTGAAGCTTTCTTT
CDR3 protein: CASSPVLGTETEAFF

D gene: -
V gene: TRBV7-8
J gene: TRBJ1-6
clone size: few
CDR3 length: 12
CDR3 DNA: TGTGCCAGCAGCCTACAAAATTCACCCCTCCACTTT
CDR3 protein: CASSLQNSPLHF

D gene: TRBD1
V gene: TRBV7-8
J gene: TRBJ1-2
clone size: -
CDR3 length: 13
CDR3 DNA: TGTGCCAGCAGCCGGGACAGGGCCTATGGCTACACCTTC
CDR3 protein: CASSRDRAYGYTF

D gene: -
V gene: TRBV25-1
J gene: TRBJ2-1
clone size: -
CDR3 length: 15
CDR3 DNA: TGTGCCAGCAGTTTCCAAGGGGACCGAAACAATGAGCAGTTCTTC
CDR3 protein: CASSFQGDRNNEQFF

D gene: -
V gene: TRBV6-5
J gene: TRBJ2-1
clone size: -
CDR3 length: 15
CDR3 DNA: TGTGCCAGCAGAGCGGACGTTAGCTCCTACAATGAGCAGTTCTTC
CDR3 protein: CASRADVSSYNEQFF

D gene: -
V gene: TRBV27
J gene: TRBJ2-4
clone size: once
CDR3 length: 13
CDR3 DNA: TGTGCCAGCAGGCCTTCAGCGGCAAACATTCAGTACTTC
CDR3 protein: CASRPSAANIQYF

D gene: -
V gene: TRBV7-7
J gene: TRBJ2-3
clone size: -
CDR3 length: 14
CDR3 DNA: TGTGCCAGCAGCGCTAGTGGAGGCACAGATACGCAGTATTTT
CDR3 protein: CASSASGGTDTQYF

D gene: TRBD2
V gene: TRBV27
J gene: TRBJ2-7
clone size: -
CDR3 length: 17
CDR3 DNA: TGTGCCAGCAGTTTATCTCCGGCTAGCGGGATCTCCTACGAGCAGTACTTC
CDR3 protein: CASSLSPASGISYEQYF